The source of this T cell receptor (beta chain) is a study of CXCR3-negative and CXCR3-positive naive CD8 T cells. Turning to the study itself: Summed over all libraries, TRB reads came to roughly 150 million, with about 1.5 +/- 0.3 million per library.

General observations from the study: In both naive subsets diversity was comparably high, whereas memory CD8+ cells showed much lower diversity.

The CDR3 runs 12 residues. Germline-derived CDR1 and CDR2 are SGHTA and FQGNSA. The libraries of TRB cDNA were prepared using 5' RACE with UMI labels. TCRdb processed the 5' RACE reads again and assigns one entry to each CDR3 protein, with no DNA. The sample holds approximately 37,000 distinct CDR3 sequences. To note about this clonotype: Its antigen is currently unknown.

This receptor was identified in a human donor in good health. Some clones in this sample may be carry-over from other donors' samples. The sequencing input was memory CD8+ T cells from blood. The chain links TRBV7-2 to TRBJ2-7; the TCRdb D gene call, TRBD1, has no DNA to confirm it. The chain's CDR3 is CASSSQGYEQYF.